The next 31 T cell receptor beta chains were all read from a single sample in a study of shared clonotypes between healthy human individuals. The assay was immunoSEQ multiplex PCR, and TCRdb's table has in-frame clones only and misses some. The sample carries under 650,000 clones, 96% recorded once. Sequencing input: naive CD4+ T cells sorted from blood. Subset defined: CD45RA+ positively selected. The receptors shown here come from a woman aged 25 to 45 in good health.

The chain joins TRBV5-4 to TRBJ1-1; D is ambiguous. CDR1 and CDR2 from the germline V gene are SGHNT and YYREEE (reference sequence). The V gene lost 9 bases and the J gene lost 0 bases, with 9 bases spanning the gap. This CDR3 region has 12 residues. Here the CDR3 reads CATEEMNTEAFF. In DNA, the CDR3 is TGTGCCACCGAGGAGATGAACACTGAAGCTTTCTTT.

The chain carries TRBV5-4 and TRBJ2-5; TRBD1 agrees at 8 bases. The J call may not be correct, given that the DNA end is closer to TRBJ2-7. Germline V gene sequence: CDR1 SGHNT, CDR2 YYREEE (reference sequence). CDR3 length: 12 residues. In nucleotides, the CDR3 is TGTGCCAGCAGTCTGGACAGGGTCGAGCAGTACTTC. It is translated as CASSLDRVEQYF.

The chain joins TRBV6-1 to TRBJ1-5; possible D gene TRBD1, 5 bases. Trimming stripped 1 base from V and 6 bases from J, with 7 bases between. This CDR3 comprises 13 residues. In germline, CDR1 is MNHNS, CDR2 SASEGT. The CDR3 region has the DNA TGTGCCAGCAGTGAAGTGAGGGGTCAGCCCCAGCATTTT. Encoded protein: CASSEVRGQPQHF.

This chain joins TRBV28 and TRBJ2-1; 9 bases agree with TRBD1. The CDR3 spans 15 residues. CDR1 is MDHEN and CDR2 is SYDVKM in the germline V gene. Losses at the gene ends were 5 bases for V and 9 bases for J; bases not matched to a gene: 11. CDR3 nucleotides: TGTGCCAGCAGTCAGATCGGGACAGGGTTACGTGAGCAGTTCTTC. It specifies CASSQIGTGLREQFF. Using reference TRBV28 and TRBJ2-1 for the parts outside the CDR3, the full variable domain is DVKVTQSSRYLVKRTGEKVFLECVQDMDHENMFWYRQDPGLGLRLIYFSYDVKMKEKGDIPEGYSVSREKKERFSLILESASTNQTSMYLCASSQIGTGLREQFFGPGTRLTVL.

The CDR3 loop is CAWNYGGATEAFF. The CDR3 DNA reads as TGTGCCTGGAACTACGGGGGGGCCACTGAAGCTTTCTTT. The chain has TRBV30 and TRBJ1-1, with D possibly matching TRBD1 (6 bases). Germline V CDR1 and CDR2: GTSNPN, SVGIG (reference sequence). The CDR3 length is 13 residues. The V and J ends lost 4 bases and 4 bases respectively, with 13 bases between them.

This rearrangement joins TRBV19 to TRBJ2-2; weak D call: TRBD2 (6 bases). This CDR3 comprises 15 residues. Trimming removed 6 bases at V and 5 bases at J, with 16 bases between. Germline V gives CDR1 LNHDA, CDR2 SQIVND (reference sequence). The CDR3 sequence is CASRPRDSLTGELFF. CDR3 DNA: TGTGCCAGTAGACCCCGGGACTCCCTAACCGGGGAGCTGTTTTTT. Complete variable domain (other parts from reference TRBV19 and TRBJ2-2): DGGITQSPKYLFRKEGQNVTLSCEQNLNHDAMYWYRQDPGQGLRLIYYSQIVNDFQKGDIAEGYSVSREKKESFPLTVTSAQKNPTAFYLCASRPRDSLTGELFFGEGSRLTVL.

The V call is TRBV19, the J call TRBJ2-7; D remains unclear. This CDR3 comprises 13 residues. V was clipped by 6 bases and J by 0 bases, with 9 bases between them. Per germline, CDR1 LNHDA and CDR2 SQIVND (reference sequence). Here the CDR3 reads CASSPTASYEQYF. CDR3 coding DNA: TGTGCCAGTAGCCCGACTGCCTCCTACGAGCAGTACTTC.

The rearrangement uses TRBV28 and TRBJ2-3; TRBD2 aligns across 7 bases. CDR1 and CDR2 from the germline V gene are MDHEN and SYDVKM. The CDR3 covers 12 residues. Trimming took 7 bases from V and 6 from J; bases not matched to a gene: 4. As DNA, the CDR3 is TGTGCCAGCACCCAACTAGCGGATACGCAGTATTTT. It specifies CASTQLADTQYF.

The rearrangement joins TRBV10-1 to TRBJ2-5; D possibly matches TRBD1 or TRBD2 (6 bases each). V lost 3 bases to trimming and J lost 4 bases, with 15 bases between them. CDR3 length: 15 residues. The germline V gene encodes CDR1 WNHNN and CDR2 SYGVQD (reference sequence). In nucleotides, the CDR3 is TGCGCCAGCAGTGACTCAGGGGTGGGAGGAGAGACCCAGTACTTC. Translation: CASSDSGVGGETQYF.

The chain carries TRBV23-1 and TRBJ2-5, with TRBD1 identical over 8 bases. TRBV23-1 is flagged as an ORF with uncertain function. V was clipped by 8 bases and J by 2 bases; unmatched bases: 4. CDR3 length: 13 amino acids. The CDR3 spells CASPNRGQETQYF. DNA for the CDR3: TGCGCCAGCCCCAACAGGGGGCAAGAGACCCAGTACTTC.

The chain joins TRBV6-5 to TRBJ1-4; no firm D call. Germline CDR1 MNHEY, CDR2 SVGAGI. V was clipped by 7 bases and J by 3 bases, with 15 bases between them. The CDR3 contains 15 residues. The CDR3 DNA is TGTGCCAGCACCACAATTGTTGGCTCTAATGAAAAACTGTTTTTT. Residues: CASTTIVGSNEKLFF.

The CDR3 loop reads CASTEGVGQPQHF. In nucleotides, the CDR3 is TGTGCCAGCACCGAGGGTGTTGGGCAGCCCCAGCATTTT. The chain combines TRBV6-6 with TRBJ1-5; no definite D call. The germline gives CDR1 MNHNY, CDR2 SVGAGI (reference sequence). V shed 7 bases and J shed 7 bases, with 14 bases lying between them. The CDR3 runs 13 residues.

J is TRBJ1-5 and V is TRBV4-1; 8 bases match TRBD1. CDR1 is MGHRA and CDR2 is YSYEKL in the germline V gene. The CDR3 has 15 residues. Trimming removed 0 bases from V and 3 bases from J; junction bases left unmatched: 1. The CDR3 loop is CASSQEDRANQPQHF. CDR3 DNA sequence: TGCGCCAGCAGCCAAGAGGACAGGGCCAATCAGCCCCAGCATTTT.

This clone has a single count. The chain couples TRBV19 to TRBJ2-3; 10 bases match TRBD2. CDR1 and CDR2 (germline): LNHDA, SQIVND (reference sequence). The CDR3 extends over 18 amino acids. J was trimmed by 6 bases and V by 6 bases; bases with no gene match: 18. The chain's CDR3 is CASSFDRRAGGPSDTQYF. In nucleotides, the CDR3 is TGTGCCAGTAGCTTCGACAGAAGAGCGGGAGGGCCTTCGGATACGCAGTATTTT. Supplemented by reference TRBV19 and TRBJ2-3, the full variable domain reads DGGITQSPKYLFRKEGQNVTLSCEQNLNHDAMYWYRQDPGQGLRLIYYSQIVNDFQKGDIAEGYSVSREKKESFPLTVTSAQKNPTAFYLCASSFDRRAGGPSDTQYFGPGTRLTVL.

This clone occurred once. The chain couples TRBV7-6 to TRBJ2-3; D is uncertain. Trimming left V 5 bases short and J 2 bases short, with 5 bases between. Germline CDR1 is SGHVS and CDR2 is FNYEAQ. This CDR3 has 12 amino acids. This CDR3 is CASSPPTDTQYF. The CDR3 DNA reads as TGTGCCAGCAGCCCGCCCACAGATACGCAGTATTTT.

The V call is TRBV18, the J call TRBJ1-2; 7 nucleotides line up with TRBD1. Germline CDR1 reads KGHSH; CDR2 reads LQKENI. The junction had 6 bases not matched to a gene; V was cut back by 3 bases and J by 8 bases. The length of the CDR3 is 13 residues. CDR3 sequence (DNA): TGTGCCAGCTCACCTGGACAGGTGGGGGGCTACACCTTC. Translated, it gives CASSPGQVGGYTF.

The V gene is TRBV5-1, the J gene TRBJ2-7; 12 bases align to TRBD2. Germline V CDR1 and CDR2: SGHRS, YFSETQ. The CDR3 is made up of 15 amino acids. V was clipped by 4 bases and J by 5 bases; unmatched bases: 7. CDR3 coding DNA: TGCGCCAGCAGCGTAAGACTAGCGGGAGAAGACGAGCAGTACTTC. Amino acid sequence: CASSVRLAGEDEQYF.

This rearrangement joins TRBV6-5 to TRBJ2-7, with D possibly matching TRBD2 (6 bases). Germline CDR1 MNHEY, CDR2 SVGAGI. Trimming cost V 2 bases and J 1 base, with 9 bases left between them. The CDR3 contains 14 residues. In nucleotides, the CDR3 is TGTGCCAGCAGTTACCGGACTACATCCTACGAGCAGTACTTC. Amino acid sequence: CASSYRTTSYEQYF.

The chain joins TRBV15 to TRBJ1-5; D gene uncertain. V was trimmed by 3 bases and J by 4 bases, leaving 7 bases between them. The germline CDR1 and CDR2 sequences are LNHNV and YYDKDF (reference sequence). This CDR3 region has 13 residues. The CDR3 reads CATSRHSNQPQHF. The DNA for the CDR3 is TGTGCCACCAGCAGGCACAGTAATCAGCCCCAGCATTTT.

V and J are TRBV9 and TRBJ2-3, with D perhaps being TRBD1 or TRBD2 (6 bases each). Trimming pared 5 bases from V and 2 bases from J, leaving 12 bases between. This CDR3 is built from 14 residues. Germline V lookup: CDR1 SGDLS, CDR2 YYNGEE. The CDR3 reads CASRSGGPTDTQYF. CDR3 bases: TGTGCCAGCAGGTCCGGGGGCCCCACAGATACGCAGTATTTT.

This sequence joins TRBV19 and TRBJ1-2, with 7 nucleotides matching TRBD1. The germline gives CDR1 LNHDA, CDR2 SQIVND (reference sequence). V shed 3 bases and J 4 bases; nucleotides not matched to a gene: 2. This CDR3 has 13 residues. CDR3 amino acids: CASSMDRSYGYTF. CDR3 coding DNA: TGTGCCAGTAGTATGGACAGGAGCTATGGCTACACCTTC.

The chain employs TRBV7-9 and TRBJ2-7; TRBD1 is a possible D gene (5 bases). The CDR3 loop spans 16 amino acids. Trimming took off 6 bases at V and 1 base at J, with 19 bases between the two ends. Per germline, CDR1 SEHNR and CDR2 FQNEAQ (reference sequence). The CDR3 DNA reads TGTGCCAGCAGATTACCTATGACAGAGAATTCCTACGAGCAGTACTTC. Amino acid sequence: CASRLPMTENSYEQYF. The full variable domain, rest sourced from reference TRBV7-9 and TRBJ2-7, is DTGVSQNPRHKITKRGQNVTFRCDPISEHNRLYWYRQTLGQGPEFLTYFQNEAQLEKSRLLSDRFSAERPKGSFSTLEIQRTEQGDSAMYLCASRLPMTENSYEQYFGPGTRLTVT.

This CDR3 reads CASSFVQGTYEQYF. The CDR3 bases are TGTGCCAGCAGTTTTGTACAGGGCACCTACGAGCAGTACTTC. This chain uses TRBV28 with TRBJ2-7; D possibly corresponds to TRBD1 (6 bases). Germline CDR1 MDHEN, CDR2 SYDVKM. The CDR3 has 14 amino acids. V gave up 3 bases and J gave up 2 bases, with 11 bases separating them.

The CDR3 is CASSASGGLYEQYF. Here the CDR3 DNA reads TGTGCCAGCAGTGCTTCAGGGGGCTTATACGAGCAGTACTTC. The chain is built from TRBV6-1 and TRBJ2-7; 8 nucleotides agree with TRBD1. Losses at the gene ends were 4 bases for V and 4 bases for J; bases not matched to a gene: 6. The germline CDR1 and CDR2 sequences are MNHNS and SASEGT. The CDR3 covers 14 residues.

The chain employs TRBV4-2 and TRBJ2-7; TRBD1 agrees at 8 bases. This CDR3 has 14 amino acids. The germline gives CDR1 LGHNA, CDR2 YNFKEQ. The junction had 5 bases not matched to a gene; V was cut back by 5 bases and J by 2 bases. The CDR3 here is CASSGGQGPYEQYF. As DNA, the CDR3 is TGTGCCAGCAGCGGAGGACAGGGACCCTACGAGCAGTACTTC.

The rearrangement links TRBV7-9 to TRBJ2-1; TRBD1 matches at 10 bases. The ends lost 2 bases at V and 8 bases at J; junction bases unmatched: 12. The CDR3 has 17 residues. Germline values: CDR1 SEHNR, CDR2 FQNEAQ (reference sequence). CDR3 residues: CASSLSLLRDRGDEQFF. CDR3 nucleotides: TGTGCCAGCAGCTTATCTCTACTCCGGGACAGGGGCGATGAGCAGTTCTTC.

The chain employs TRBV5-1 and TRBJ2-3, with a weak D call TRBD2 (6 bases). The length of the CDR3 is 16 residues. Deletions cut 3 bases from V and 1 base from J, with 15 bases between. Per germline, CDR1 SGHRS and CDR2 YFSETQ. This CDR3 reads CASSYLSWGGTDTQYF. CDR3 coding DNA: TGCGCCAGCAGCTACTTATCTTGGGGGGGCACAGATACGCAGTATTTT.

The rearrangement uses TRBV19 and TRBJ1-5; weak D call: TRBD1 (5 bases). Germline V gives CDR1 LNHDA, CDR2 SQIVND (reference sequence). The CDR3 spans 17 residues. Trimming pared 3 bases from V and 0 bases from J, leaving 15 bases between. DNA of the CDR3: TGTGCCAGTAGTATTGGTTCAGGGCGATATAGCAATCAGCCCCAGCATTTT. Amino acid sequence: CASSIGSGRYSNQPQHF.

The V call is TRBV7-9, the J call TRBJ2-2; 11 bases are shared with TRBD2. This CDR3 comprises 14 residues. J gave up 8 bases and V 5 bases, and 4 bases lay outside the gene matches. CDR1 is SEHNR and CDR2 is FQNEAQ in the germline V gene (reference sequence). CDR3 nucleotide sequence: TGTGCCAGCAGCAGGACTAGCGGGTTTGGGGAGCTGTTTTTT. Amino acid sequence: CASSRTSGFGELFF.

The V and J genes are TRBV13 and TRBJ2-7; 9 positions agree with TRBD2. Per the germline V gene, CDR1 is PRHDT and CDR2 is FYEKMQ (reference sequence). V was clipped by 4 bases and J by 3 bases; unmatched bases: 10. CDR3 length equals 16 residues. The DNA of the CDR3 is TGTGCCAGCAGCTCCCGGCTAGCGGGACTCTTCTACGAGCAGTACTTC. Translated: CASSSRLAGLFYEQYF.

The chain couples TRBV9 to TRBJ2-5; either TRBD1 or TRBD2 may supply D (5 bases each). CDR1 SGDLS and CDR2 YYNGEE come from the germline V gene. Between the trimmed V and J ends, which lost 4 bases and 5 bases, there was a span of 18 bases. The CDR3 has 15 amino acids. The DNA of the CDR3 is TGTGCCAGCAGCCCCCTGGGGGTGGGGAGCGAGACCCAGTACTTC. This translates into CASSPLGVGSETQYF.